This T cell receptor (beta chain) was recovered during a study of T cells after yellow fever vaccination. About the research overall: Preparing low-cell-number fractions relied on SMART-Seq v4 Ultra Low Input.

TCRdb analysed the 5' RACE reads with MiXCR anew, one entry per CDR3 protein. The table lists 250,000 to 400,000 distinct CDR3 sequences, 3.5% to 5% of them singletons. This clonotype was observed at least ten times. J was trimmed by 6 bases and V by 10 bases; bases with no gene match: 12. The CDR3 consists of 15 residues. Germline V gives CDR1 WSHSY, CDR2 SAAADI. The starting material was PBMCs, obtained 15 days after the yellow fever booster vaccination. This rearrangement joins TRBV10-2 to TRBJ1-1, with 12 nucleotides matching TRBD1. The TCR sequence derives from a man aged 18 to 35 who received the YFV17D yellow fever vaccine. The CDR3 reads CAITSGDRGLPEAFF. In DNA form, the CDR3 reads TGCGCCATCACCTCGGGGGACAGGGGGCTACCTGAAGCTTTCTTT.